This TCR beta chain was documented in a study of blood T cell repertoires in COVID-19 (dated by TCRdb to the early 2020s). About the study as a whole: Samples covering the acute and convalescent phases of COVID-19 were provided by collaborators in the United States, Italy and Spain. The prospective study material was composed of cDNA or gDNA derived from T cells, B-cell-depleted T cells, or PBMCs. Subjects who had been exposed to COVID-19, were actively infected with it, or had recovered from it provided the deeply sampled blood TCRbeta repertoires that made up the dataset. The repertoires were released in a freely available public database intended as a resource for research on the immune response to SARS-CoV-2. The samples were drawn from two sources: the first 160 participants of the ongoing ImmuneRACE study, and over 1,000 subjects contributed by 6 global collaborators. The sample metadata nearly always contained a de-identified subject ID, COVID-19 status, age in years and sex. HLA class I and class II types, where available, came from metadata supplied by the sample provider rather than from assay-based typing.

TCRbeta CDR3 regions were amplified from genomic DNA using the immunoSEQ Assay, a bias-controlled multiplex PCR. The authors' pipeline ran thus. Within the assay, amplification of reference gene primers was used to estimate how many nucleated cells each sample contained. To quantify the absolute abundance of each unique TCRbeta CDR3 rearrangement, sequence reads were collapsed and filtered. Productive Simpson clonality was computed per sample as the square root of Simpson's diversity index over productive rearrangements. TCRdb took this table from immuneACCESS and kept in-frame rearrangements with V and J called. Such tables lack part of the clones; where checked against another copy, unresolved V genes explain under half of the gap, and the rest is unexplained. The DNA was the basis for D and trimming; V, J and clone size are from that table. For this sample the table gives some 80,000 clones, of which roughly 85% were detected only once. The ten most abundant clones make up about 10% of the sample.

Paper-wide results and their limitations: How much clinical and demographic metadata was included differed by source and by participant, and the metadata was provided uncurated.

CDR1 is given as SGHAT and CDR2 as FQNNGV, both from the germline V gene. Compared with germline, V lacks 5 bases and J lacks 5 bases; bases without a gene match: 5. Inclusive of the bounding cysteine and phenylalanine, the CDR3 is 14 residues long. The sequence is cut down to CDR3 DNA, 42 bases in frame from base 1. At one collaborating source in Seattle, patients were enrolled during active infection and were followed longitudinally through the course of disease. The collaborating institutions used their own protocols to collect whole blood in K2EDTA tubes. For TCRbeta analysis, collaborators shipped samples in one of three forms: frozen whole blood, isolated PBMCs, or DNA extracted from either of those sample types. Points on this clone: No cognate antigen has been identified for it. Base-call qualities are not available, and no considerably larger clone is one nucleotide away.

Sequenced sample: peripheral blood. This receptor chain uses TRBV11-2 and TRBJ1-5, with 8 central nucleotides matching TRBD1. The TCR originated in a man in his fifties or sixties with COVID-19, enrolled during active disease. The CDR3 protein: CASSDRGYDQPQHF. The nucleotide sequence is given as TGTGCCAGCAGCGACAGGGGCTACGATCAGCCCCAGCATTTT.